The 13 T cell receptor beta chains below were found in one sample sequenced in a study of blood T cells in healthy people across ages. With a J-beta primer mix and a sample-barcoded 5' primer, a second PCR ran about 6 to 11 cycles. TCRdb called the 5' RACE reads again in MiXCR, with one record for every CDR3 protein. The sample shows some 1.4 million distinct CDR3 sequences, around 39% of them seen only once. Sequencing input: blood. These receptors were collected from a woman younger than 35 in good health.

The CDR3 spells CASSLSGQINYEQYF. The CDR3 DNA follows: TGTGCCAGCAGCTTGTCGGGGCAAATTAACTACGAGCAGTACTTC. The chain combines TRBV5-5 with TRBJ2-4, with D perhaps given as TRBD1 or TRBD2 (5 bases each). The J call is uncertain, as TRBJ2-7 better fits the DNA end. The length of the CDR3 is 15 residues. In germline, CDR1 is SGHKS, CDR2 YYEKEE (reference sequence).

This clonotype was seen a handful of times. The chain employs TRBV9 and TRBJ2-1, with TRBD2 identical over 12 bases. CDR1 SGDLS and CDR2 YYNGEE come from the germline V gene. The length of the CDR3 is 18 residues. Trimming at V came to 3 bases and at J to 8 bases, leaving 15 bases not matched to a gene. CDR3 in amino acids: CASSAARTSGAGDDEQFF. In DNA, the CDR3 is TGTGCCAGCAGCGCGGCCCGGACTAGCGGGGCCGGCGATGATGAGCAGTTCTTC.

This clonotype was seen ten or more times. The rearrangement uses TRBV25-1 and TRBJ2-1, with D possibly TRBD2 on 5 matching bases. Trimming pared 0 bases from V and 8 bases from J, leaving 17 bases between. The germline V gene encodes CDR1 MGHDK and CDR2 SYGVNS. This CDR3 has 16 amino acids. The DNA for the CDR3 is TGTGCCAGCAGTGAATATGGGCGTACCGGAGGTGATGAGCAGTTCTTC. The encoded protein is CASSEYGRTGGDEQFF.

This clonotype showed up just a few times. The chain links TRBV27 to TRBJ1-1; TRBD1 matches 7 bases. Germline loops: CDR1 MNHEY, CDR2 SMNVEV (reference sequence). V was clipped by 5 bases and J by 1 base; unmatched bases: 7. The CDR3 sequence is 15 residues long. The chain's CDR3 is CASSPRDRPNTEAFF. The CDR3 DNA is TGTGCCAGCAGTCCCCGGGACAGACCGAACACTGAAGCTTTCTTT.

This clonotype has more than one count but fewer than ten. At one of its ends the junction is not consistent with the germline gene, which may arise from a read error. This sequence joins TRBV11-2 and TRBJ1-6; no firm D call. Germline V gene sequence: CDR1 SGHAT, CDR2 FQNNGV. The length of the CDR3 is 15 residues. The CDR3 reads CASSLDDSYNSPLHF. CDR3 sequence (DNA): TGTGCCAGCAGCTTAGACGACTCCTATAATTCGCCCCTCCACTTT.

The genes are TRBV28 and TRBJ2-5; TRBD1 is a possible D gene (6 bases). Trimming stripped 2 bases from V and 3 bases from J, with 10 bases between. This CDR3 is 14 amino acids long. Germline CDR1 reads MDHEN; CDR2 reads SYDVKM. The CDR3 DNA sequence: TGTGCCAGCAGTTTAGACGGGGACAAAGAGACCCAGTACTTC. This codes for CASSLDGDKETQYF.

V gene TRBV28 combines with J gene TRBJ1-2, with 9 bases fitting TRBD1. V lost 6 bases, J lost 4 bases, and 9 bases stayed unmatched. The CDR3 has 15 residues. Germline CDR1 MDHEN, CDR2 SYDVKM. The CDR3 protein is CASSSGGTGIYGYTF. The CDR3 DNA follows: TGTGCCAGCAGCTCCGGTGGGACAGGGATCTATGGCTACACCTTC.

This sequence joins TRBV5-1 and TRBJ1-4; D unresolved. The V end was cut by 4 bases, the J end by 6 bases, with 16 bases between. Germline V gene sequence: CDR1 SGHRS, CDR2 YFSETQ. The CDR3 has 15 residues. CDR3 loop: CASSVRRARDEKLFF. The DNA of the CDR3 is TGCGCCAGCAGCGTGAGGAGGGCGCGGGATGAAAAACTGTTTTTT.

Turning to this clonotype: At one of its ends the junction is not consistent with the germline gene, which may arise from a read error. The V call is TRBV12-3 or TRBV12-4, the J call TRBJ2-2; D gene uncertain. This CDR3 region has 14 residues. This CDR3 is CAGSPPRSIWELFF. CDR3 nucleotides: TGTGCCGGCAGCCCCCCCAGATCCATCTGGGAGCTGTTTTTT.

The J gene is TRBJ2-5, the V gene TRBV3-1; D perhaps matches TRBD2 (5 bases). CDR3 length: 15 amino acids. Germline V gene data show CDR1 as LGHDT and CDR2 as YNNKEL (reference sequence). The V gene lost 2 bases and the J gene lost 5 bases, with 15 bases spanning the gap. CDR3 nucleotide sequence: TGTGCCAGCAGCCAAACGGGGATTAGCGCTGAGACCCAGTACTTC. Protein sequence: CASSQTGISAETQYF.

The rearrangement uses TRBV20-1 and TRBJ2-1; maybe TRBD1 (5 bases). The V gene lost 4 bases and the J gene lost 10 bases, with 20 bases spanning the gap. The CDR3 extends over 14 amino acids. CDR1 and CDR2 (germline): DFQATT, SNEGSKA (reference sequence). CDR3 sequence reads: CSATRVLGSYEQFF. The CDR3 nucleotides read TGCAGTGCTACCAGGGTTCTGGGTAGCTACGAGCAGTTCTTC.

This chain connects TRBV7-2 to TRBJ2-1, with 8 positions matching TRBD1. The CDR3 runs to 14 residues. CDR1 is SGHTA, CDR2 FQGNSA, per germline. The ends lost 8 bases at V and 4 bases at J; junction bases unmatched: 7. CDR3: CASGSGTGYNEQFF. DNA for the CDR3: TGTGCCAGCGGGTCCGGGACAGGTTACAATGAGCAGTTCTTC. The whole variable domain, remainder taken from reference TRBV7-2 and TRBJ2-1, is GAGVSQSPSNKVTEKGKDVELRCDPISGHTALYWYRQSLGQGLEFLIYFQGNSAPDKSGLPSDRFSAERTGGSVSTLTIQRTQQEDSAVYLCASGSGTGYNEQFFGPGTRLTVL.

Of note for this clonotype: At one end, the junction sequence differs from germline, possibly due to a read error. The chain carries TRBV28 and TRBJ2-3, with 9 bases identical to TRBD2. Germline V gene sequence: CDR1 MDHEN, CDR2 SYDVKM. The CDR3 has 18 amino acids. The CDR3 nucleotides are TGTGCCGGCAGTCCGCCCAGCCTCATAGCGGGGGATTTAGATACGCAGTATTTT. Its translation is CAGSPPSLIAGDLDTQYF.